This TCR beta chain derives from a study of blood T cell repertoires in COVID-19. In the study overall: The study drew acute and convalescent COVID-19 samples from the United States, Italy and Spain. The analysed material was cDNA or gDNA that came from T cells, B-cell-depleted T cells, or PBMCs.

Under the authors' procedure: Reference gene primer amplification yielded estimated nucleated cell counts. The method was immunoSEQ multiplex PCR; TCRdb's version includes in-frame clones alone and lacks a portion of them. The V and J calls and the clone size are those of that table, but D and trimming were determined from the DNA. The table shows around 150,000 clones, with roughly 89% occurring only once. V lost 4 bases and J lost 3, with 9 bases in between. Germline V gene data show CDR1 as SQVTM and CDR2 as ANQGSEA. This CDR3 contains 12 residues. The chain has TRBV29-1 and TRBJ1-2; D not resolved. The specimen was peripheral blood. This clonotype was sampled from a woman in her fifties or sixties who had recovered from COVID-19. This CDR3 is CSVVSSHYGYTF. CDR3 sequence (DNA): TGCAGCGTTGTGTCTTCCCACTATGGCTACACCTTC.